This TCR beta chain was sequenced in a study of T cells in Graves' hyperthyroidism and ophthalmopathy. This clonotype was found a few times. The antigen remains undetermined. Per germline, CDR1 SGHRS and CDR2 YFSETQ. The CDR3 is 15 residues long. Trimming stripped 9 bases from V and 0 bases from J, with 18 bases between. Study-level findings and limits: The model predicted ophthalmopathy a median around seven months before onset.

Diagnoses rested on clinical symptoms, serum thyroxine and TRAb, thyroid ultrasound and orbital computed tomography. TCR beta CDR3 sequences were amplified from RNA transcripts. The HTBI primer set was used in a first-round RT-PCR of the TCR CDR3. TCRdb redid the calling of the multiplex PCR reads with MiXCR, one entry per CDR3 protein. The sample has hundreds of thousands of distinct CDR3 sequences; nearly 20% are singletons. The TCR was taken from a man aged 35 to 55 with Graves' ophthalmopathy. The chain joins TRBV5-1 to TRBJ1-1, with TRBD1 as a possible D gene (6 bases). The sample taken for sequencing was blood. The chain's CDR3 is CATSEGGGMNTEAFF. In nucleotides, the CDR3 is TGCGCCACCTCGGAGGGGGGCGGGATGAACACTGAAGCTTTCTTT.